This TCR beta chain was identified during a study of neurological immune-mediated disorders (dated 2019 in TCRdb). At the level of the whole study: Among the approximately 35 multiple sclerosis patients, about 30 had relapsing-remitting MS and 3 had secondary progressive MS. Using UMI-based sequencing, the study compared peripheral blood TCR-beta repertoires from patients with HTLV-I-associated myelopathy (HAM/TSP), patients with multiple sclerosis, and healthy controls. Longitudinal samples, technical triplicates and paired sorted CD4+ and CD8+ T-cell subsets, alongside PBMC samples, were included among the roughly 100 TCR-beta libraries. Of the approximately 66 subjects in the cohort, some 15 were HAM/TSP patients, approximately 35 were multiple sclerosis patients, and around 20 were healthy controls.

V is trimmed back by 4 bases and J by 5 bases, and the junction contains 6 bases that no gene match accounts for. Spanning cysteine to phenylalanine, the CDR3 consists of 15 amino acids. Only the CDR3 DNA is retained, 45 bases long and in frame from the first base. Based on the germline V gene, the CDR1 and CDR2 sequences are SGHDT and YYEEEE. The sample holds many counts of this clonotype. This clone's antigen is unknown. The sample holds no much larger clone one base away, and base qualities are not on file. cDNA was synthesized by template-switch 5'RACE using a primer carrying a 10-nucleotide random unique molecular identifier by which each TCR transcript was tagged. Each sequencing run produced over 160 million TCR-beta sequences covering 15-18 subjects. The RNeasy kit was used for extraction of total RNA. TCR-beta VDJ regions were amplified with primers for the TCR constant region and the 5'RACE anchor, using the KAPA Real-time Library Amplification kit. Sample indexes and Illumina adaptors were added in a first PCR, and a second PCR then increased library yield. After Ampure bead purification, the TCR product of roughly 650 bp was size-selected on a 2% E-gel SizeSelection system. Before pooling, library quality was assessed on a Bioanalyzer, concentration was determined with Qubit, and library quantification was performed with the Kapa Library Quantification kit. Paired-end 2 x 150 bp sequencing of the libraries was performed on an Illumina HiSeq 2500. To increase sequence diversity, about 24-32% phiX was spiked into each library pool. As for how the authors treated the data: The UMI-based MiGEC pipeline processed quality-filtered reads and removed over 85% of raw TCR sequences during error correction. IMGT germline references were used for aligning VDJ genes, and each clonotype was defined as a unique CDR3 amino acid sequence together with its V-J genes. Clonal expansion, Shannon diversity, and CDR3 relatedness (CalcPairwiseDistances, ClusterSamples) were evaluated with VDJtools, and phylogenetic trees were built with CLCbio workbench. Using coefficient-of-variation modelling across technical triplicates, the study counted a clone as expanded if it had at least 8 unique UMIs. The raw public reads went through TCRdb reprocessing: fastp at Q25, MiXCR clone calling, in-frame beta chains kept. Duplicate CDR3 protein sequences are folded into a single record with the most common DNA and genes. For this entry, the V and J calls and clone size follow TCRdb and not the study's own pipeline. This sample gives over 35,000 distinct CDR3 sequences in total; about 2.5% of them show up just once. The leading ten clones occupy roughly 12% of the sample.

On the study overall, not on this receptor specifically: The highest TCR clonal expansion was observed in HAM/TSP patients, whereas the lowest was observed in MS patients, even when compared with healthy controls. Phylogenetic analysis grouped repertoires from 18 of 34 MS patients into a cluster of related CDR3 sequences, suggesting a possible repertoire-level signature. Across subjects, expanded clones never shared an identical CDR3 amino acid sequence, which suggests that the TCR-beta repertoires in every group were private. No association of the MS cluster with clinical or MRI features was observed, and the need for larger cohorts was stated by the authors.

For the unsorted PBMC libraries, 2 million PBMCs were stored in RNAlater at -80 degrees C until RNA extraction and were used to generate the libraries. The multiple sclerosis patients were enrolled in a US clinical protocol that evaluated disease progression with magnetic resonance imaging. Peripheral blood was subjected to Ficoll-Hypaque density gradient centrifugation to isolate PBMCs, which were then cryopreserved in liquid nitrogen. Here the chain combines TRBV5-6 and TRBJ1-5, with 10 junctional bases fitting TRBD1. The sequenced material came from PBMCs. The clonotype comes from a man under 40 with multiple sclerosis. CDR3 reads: CASSVGQGGHQPQHF. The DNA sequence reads TGTGCCAGCAGCGTCGGACAGGGGGGGCATCAGCCCCAGCATTTT.